This is a list of T cell receptor beta chains from one sample in a study of identifying expanded T cells in peripheral blood. Profiled with immunoSEQ multiplex PCR; TCRdb holds only in-frame clones, not every one. Among roughly 56,000 clones listed, approximately 80% were seen once. Sequenced sample: blood. The receptors were gathered from a person aged 18 to 70 in good health. Each CDR3 is given with its conserved first and last residue. Fields, in order: clone size, J gene, V gene, D gene, CDR3 protein, CDR3 DNA. D genes are given only for firm matches. Rows give clone size only sometimes, using once, few, many, or a class for an expanded clone.

.	TRBJ2-7	TRBV27	TRBD2	CASSSLAGRSYEQYF	TGTGCCAGCAGTTCCCTAGCGGGACGCTCCTACGAGCAGTACTTC
.	TRBJ1-4	TRBV7-9	.	CASTPGATNEKLFF	TGTGCCAGCACTCCCGGTGCAACTAATGAAAAACTGTTTTTT
once	TRBJ2-2	TRBV5-1	.	CASSFREPGELFF	TGCGCCAGCAGCTTCAGGGAGCCCGGGGAGCTGTTTTTT
once	TRBJ1-1	TRBV30	TRBD1	CAWSEGTAAFF	TGTGCCTGGAGTGAAGGGACAGCAGCTTTCTTT
.	TRBJ2-2	TRBV7-9	.	CASSPIANTGELFF	TGTGCCAGCAGCCCGATTGCGAACACCGGGGAGCTGTTTTTT
.	TRBJ1-1	TRBV2	TRBD1	CASARTGNMNTEAFF	TGTGCCAGTGCCAGGACAGGGAATATGAACACTGAAGCTTTCTTT
once	TRBJ2-1	TRBV19	.	CASSPDRSSYNEQFF	TGTGCCAGTAGTCCAGACAGGAGCTCCTACAATGAGCAGTTCTTC
.	TRBJ2-3	TRBV9	.	CASSPPGARGTDTQYF	TGTGCCAGCAGCCCTCCAGGGGCCCGGGGCACAGATACGCAGTATTTT
once	TRBJ1-2	TRBV7-2	.	CASSSRGGANYGYTF	TGTGCCAGCAGCTCTCGGGGGGGAGCTAACTATGGCTACACCTTC
.	TRBJ1-1	TRBV6-5	.	CASSYSFSLGTEAFF	TGTGCCAGCAGTTACTCGTTTTCATTAGGAACTGAAGCTTTCTTT
medium-sized	TRBJ1-1	TRBV5-8	TRBD1	CASKPRGQGMNTEAFF	TGTGCCAGCAAGCCTCGGGGACAGGGGATGAACACTGAAGCTTTCTTT
.	TRBJ1-6	TRBV6-1	.	CASSEARGIDSPLHF	TGTGCCAGCAGTGAAGCCCGAGGGATCGATTCACCCCTCCACTTT
.	TRBJ1-3	TRBV6-1	.	CASTIRGSDTIYF	TGTGCCAGCACCATCAGGGGTTCGGACACCATATATTTT
.	TRBJ1-5	TRBV27	.	CASSPQGLGNQPQHF	TGTGCCAGCAGTCCACAGGGACTCGGCAATCAGCCCCAGCATTTT
.	TRBJ1-1	TRBV9	.	CASSVGGFAEAFF	TGTGCCAGCAGCGTAGGAGGTTTCGCTGAAGCTTTCTTT
.	TRBJ1-3	TRBV6-1	.	CASSEGSFSGNTIYF	TGTGCCAGCAGTGAAGGATCGTTCTCTGGAAACACCATATATTTT
.	TRBJ1-1	TRBV7-8	.	CASSNGQQFSEAFF	TGTGCCAGCAGCAACGGACAGCAATTTTCTGAAGCTTTCTTT
.	TRBJ2-5	TRBV7-2	TRBD1	CASSPRTGPAQETQYF	TGTGCCAGCAGCCCTCGGACAGGTCCCGCGCAAGAGACCCAGTACTTC
.	TRBJ2-2	TRBV27	TRBD1	CASSSRNRGTGELFF	TGTGCCAGCAGTTCACGGAACAGGGGCACCGGGGAGCTGTTTTTT
few	TRBJ1-5	TRBV27	.	CASSLAGPNQPQHF	TGTGCCAGCAGTTTAGCAGGGCCCAATCAGCCCCAGCATTTT
.	TRBJ2-3	TRBV7-9	.	CASSLLSSGYPTDTQYF	TGTGCCAGCAGCTTACTTTCCAGCGGCTACCCCACAGATACGCAGTATTTT
.	TRBJ2-7	TRBV9	TRBD2	CASSLAGEGSYEQYF	TGTGCCAGCAGCCTAGCGGGAGAAGGGTCCTACGAGCAGTACTTC
.	TRBJ2-7	TRBV7-8	TRBD1	CASSYTGTGLSEQYF	TGTGCCAGCAGCTATACCGGGACAGGACTCTCGGAGCAGTACTTC
.	TRBJ2-3	TRBV6-5	.	CASSLVGADTQYF	TGTGCCAGCAGCCTAGTGGGCGCAGATACGCAGTATTTT
.	TRBJ2-7	TRBV4-3	TRBD1	CASSHSGTAYEQYF	TGCGCCAGCAGCCATTCCGGGACAGCCTACGAGCAGTACTTC
.	TRBJ2-5	TRBV27	TRBD2	CASSLTSGRNRGETQYF	TGTGCCAGCAGCTTGACTAGCGGGAGGAATCGTGGAGAGACCCAGTACTTC
.	TRBJ2-7	TRBV7-8	.	CASSSRRTIYYEQYF	TGTGCCAGCAGCTCCCGGAGGACAATTTACTACGAGCAGTACTTC
.	TRBJ2-5	TRBV18	TRBD1	CASSLDRDRVETQYF	TGTGCCAGCTCACTAGACCGGGACAGGGTGGAGACCCAGTACTTC
.	TRBJ2-1	TRBV7-6	TRBD2	CASSFSSGGPYNEQFF	TGTGCCAGCAGCTTCTCAAGCGGGGGGCCTTACAATGAGCAGTTCTTC
.	TRBJ2-5	TRBV2	.	CASSHGGMGQETQYF	TGTGCCAGCAGCCACGGGGGAATGGGTCAAGAGACCCAGTACTTC
.	TRBJ2-2	TRBV7-9	TRBD2	CASSELAGANTGELFF	TGTGCCAGCAGCGAACTAGCGGGGGCGAACACCGGGGAGCTGTTTTTT
.	TRBJ2-2	TRBV19	.	CASSIVGLPYTGELFF	TGTGCCAGTAGTATAGTTGGACTCCCCTACACCGGGGAGCTGTTTTTT
.	TRBJ2-5	TRBV7-2	TRBD2	CASSPLAGGPRETQYF	TGTGCCAGCAGTCCCCTAGCGGGAGGGCCTAGGGAGACCCAGTACTTC
.	TRBJ1-1	TRBV18	TRBD1	CASSPRTTGGKTEAFF	TGTGCCAGCTCACCGAGGACTACAGGGGGCAAAACTGAAGCTTTCTTT
.	TRBJ1-3	TRBV25-1	.	CASCDGSSGNTIYF	TGTGCCAGCTGCGACGGGAGCTCTGGAAACACCATATATTTT
.	TRBJ1-2	TRBV11-3	.	CASSLDETENYGYTF	TGTGCCAGCAGCTTAGATGAGACAGAAAACTATGGCTACACCTTC
.	TRBJ1-2	TRBV29-1	TRBD1	CSVEDYLNTDRENGYTF	TGCAGCGTTGAAGATTATCTGAACACGGACAGGGAGAACGGCTACACCTTC
.	TRBJ1-3	TRBV4-1	.	CASSQVWARSGNTIYF	TGCGCCAGCAGCCAAGTTTGGGCCCGCTCTGGAAACACCATATATTTT
.	TRBJ2-1	TRBV7-9	TRBD2	CASSKLAGGWDEQFF	TGTGCCAGCAGCAAACTAGCGGGAGGCTGGGATGAGCAGTTCTTC
.	TRBJ2-3	TRBV11-2	.	CASSYNRGTTDTQYF	TGTGCCAGCAGCTACAACCGGGGAACCACAGATACGCAGTATTTT
.	TRBJ2-1	TRBV18	TRBD2	CASSPGLAGAYNEQFF	TGTGCCAGCTCCCCGGGACTAGCGGGAGCCTACAATGAGCAGTTCTTC
.	TRBJ1-1	TRBV5-8	TRBD1	CASSLSRGGKAFF	TGTGCCAGCAGCTTGAGCAGGGGGGGGAAAGCTTTCTTT
.	TRBJ2-3	TRBV6-6	TRBD2	CASSGQTSGDTDTQYF	TGTGCCAGCAGTGGTCAGACTAGCGGAGATACAGATACGCAGTATTTT
.	TRBJ2-6	TRBV6-1	.	CASSEYRTAQSGANVLTF	TGTGCCAGCAGTGAATACCGGACTGCTCAATCTGGGGCCAACGTCCTGACTTTC